The 6 T cell receptor beta chains in this list originate from one sample, sequenced in a study of blood T cells in healthy people across ages. Primers used in a second PCR of about 7 to 12 cycles were a sample-barcoded 5' primer and a J-beta primer mix. One entry per CDR3 protein, called by TCRdb with MiXCR from the 5' RACE reads. The repertoire consists of more than 1.4 million distinct CDR3 sequences, with 35% to 45% occurring once and the leading ten covering 7% to 9.5%. The specimen sequenced was blood. The receptor source for this set is a young woman in good health.

The chain uses TRBV3-1 and TRBJ1-1; D not resolved. The germline V gene encodes CDR1 LGHDT and CDR2 YNNKEL (reference sequence). Trimming shortened V by 1 base and J by 10 bases, and 10 bases separated the two germline ends. The CDR3 runs 12 residues. Here the CDR3 DNA reads TGTGCCAGCAGCCAAGGAACCCTCGGAGCTTTCTTT. Translated, it gives CASSQGTLGAFF.

This clonotype has a handful of counts. This chain uses TRBV15 with TRBJ2-7; 9 bases are a match to TRBD1. Losses at the gene ends were 0 bases for V and 0 bases for J; bases not matched to a gene: 3. CDR3 length: 16 residues. CDR1 LNHNV and CDR2 YYDKDF come from the germline V gene (reference sequence). Written as DNA, the CDR3 is TGTGCCACCAGCAGAGATGACAGGGGGTTCTCCTACGAGCAGTACTTC. Protein product: CATSRDDRGFSYEQYF. The full variable domain, rest sourced from reference TRBV15 and TRBJ2-7, is DAMVIQNPRYQVTQFGKPVTLSCSQTLNHNVMYWYQQKSSQAPKLLFHYYDKDFNNEADTPDNFQSRRPNTSFCFLDIRSPGLGDTAMYLCATSRDDRGFSYEQYFGPGTRLTVT.

V and J are TRBV19 and TRBJ2-7, with 9 bases fitting TRBD1. The DNA matches TRBJ2-5 better at its end, which makes the J call doubtful. The V gene's germline CDR1 is LNHDA and CDR2 SQIVND (reference sequence). The CDR3 covers 15 residues. CDR3: CASSTRGQGKETQYF. DNA of the CDR3: TGTGCCAGTAGTACTAGGGGACAGGGAAAAGAGACCCAGTACTTC.

The chain has TRBV9 and TRBJ2-3; TRBD2 is a possible D gene (5 bases). This CDR3 region has 15 residues. The germline V and J ends were trimmed by 0 bases and 0 bases, with 8 bases remaining between them. CDR1 SGDLS and CDR2 YYNGEE come from the germline V gene. The chain's CDR3 is CASSVVPGSTDTQYF. CDR3 sequence (DNA): TGTGCCAGCAGCGTAGTCCCGGGAAGCACAGATACGCAGTATTTT.

The V and J genes are TRBV29-1 and TRBJ2-5; 14 bases map to TRBD2. Looked up from germline, CDR1 is SQVTM and CDR2 is ANQGSEA. This CDR3 spans 15 amino acids. V trimming: 7 bases; J trimming: 4 bases; junction bases outside the gene matches: 8. The CDR3 coding sequence is TGCAGCGCTGACCACGGGACTAGCGGGGGAGAGACCCAGTACTTC. Residues: CSADHGTSGGETQYF.

The chain recombines TRBV3-1 with TRBJ2-1; TRBD2 matches at 9 bases. The CDR3 totals 14 residues. Germline V CDR1 and CDR2: LGHDT, YNNKEL (reference sequence). V gave up 3 bases and J gave up 7 bases; unmatched junction bases: 4. The CDR3 DNA sequence: TGTGCCAGCAGCCATAGCGGGAGCTTTAATGAGCAGTTCTTC. Amino acids: CASSHSGSFNEQFF.